This TCR beta chain was identified in a study of human T cells and chemical hapten exposure. The study's findings and limits: Significantly more large CDR3 similarity clusters arose among expanded TCRs than among controls.

For this clonotype: Its specificity is not known.

Described time point: pre-sensitization, week 0. The treatment was: therapeutic diphenylcyclopropenone sensitization with weekly scalp DPC. The CDR3 is 15 residues long. Germline CDR1 and CDR2: SQVTM and ANQGSEA. With V trimmed by 6 bases and J by 2 bases, 9 bases remained unmatched. The library gave individual cDNA molecules unique molecular identifiers. One entry per CDR3 protein, called by TCRdb with MiXCR from the RACE reads. The table shows about 180,000 distinct CDR3 sequences, with around 30% occurring only once. The clonotype comes from a woman aged 25 to 45 with alopecia areata. Some clones in this sample may be carry-over from other donors' samples. Sequenced here: whole blood, sampled in connection with sensitization to the hapten diphenylcyclopropenone (DPC). The chain has TRBV29-1 and TRBJ2-3; 9 nucleotides line up with TRBD1. CDR3: CSVVPRDRATDTQYF. CDR3 nucleotides: TGCAGCGTCGTTCCCCGGGACAGGGCCACAGATACGCAGTATTTT.